This T cell receptor (beta chain) was captured in a study of beta chain features in type 1 diabetes. Overall study findings and caveats: Among all four CD4+ subsets, Type 1 diabetes patients had TCRB CDR3s that were moderately but significantly shorter.

This clone was observed a handful of times. Its antigen remains unknown. Reverse transcribing all isolated RNA meant expressed TCRB transcripts were sequenced. The method was immunoSEQ multiplex PCR; TCRdb's version includes in-frame clones alone and lacks a portion of them. The sample consists of around 70,000 clones, about 48% of them appearing once. Material for sequencing was central memory CD4+ T cells from blood. This receptor was obtained from a man aged 25-45 years with type 1 diabetes.

CDR3 DNA: TGTGCCAGCAGTGCCGGGACAGGGGGCGCAGATACGCAGTATTTT. Its protein is CASSAGTGGADTQYF. The V and J genes are TRBV6-4 and TRBJ2-3; TRBD1 aligns across 12 bases. V was pared by 4 bases and J by 4 bases, with 3 bases of the junction left unmatched. CDR1 is MRHNA and CDR2 is SNTAGT in the germline V gene. This CDR3 has 15 amino acids.